The 2 T cell receptor beta chains presented below share a single source sample, sequenced in a study of regulatory dendritic cells for organ transplantation. For these receptors, no antigen is known. Generated by immunoSEQ multiplex PCR, the TCRdb table keeps only in-frame clones and is missing some. There are approximately 11,000 clones in the sample; roughly 70% occur only once, and about 2.4% lies in the top ten. CFSE-labeled sorted T cells met regulatory or mature dendritic cells for over 4 days. The sequenced material came from memory CD4+ T cells from blood cultured with regulatory dendritic cells. Subset in this sample: CD45RO+ memory T cells. The receptors derive from a human donor in good health.

The chain is built from TRBV11-3 and TRBJ1-6; D ambiguous. V was pared by 1 base and J by 4 bases, with 11 bases between. CDR3 size: 16 residues. In germline, CDR1 is SGHNT, CDR2 YENEEA. The DNA of the CDR3 is TGTGCCAGCAGCTTAGGTTGGGCAAGATATAATTCACCCCTCCACTTT. Translated, it gives CASSLGWARYNSPLHF.

The chain has TRBV11-2 and TRBJ2-3; perhaps TRBD1 as D (5 bases). Germline CDR1 reads SGHAT; CDR2 reads FQNNGV. The CDR3 runs to 15 residues. Trimming removed 2 bases at V and 0 bases at J, with 9 bases between. The CDR3: CASSLNRGSTDTQYF. The CDR3 nucleotides read TGTGCCAGCAGCTTAAATAGGGGTAGCACAGATACGCAGTATTTT.